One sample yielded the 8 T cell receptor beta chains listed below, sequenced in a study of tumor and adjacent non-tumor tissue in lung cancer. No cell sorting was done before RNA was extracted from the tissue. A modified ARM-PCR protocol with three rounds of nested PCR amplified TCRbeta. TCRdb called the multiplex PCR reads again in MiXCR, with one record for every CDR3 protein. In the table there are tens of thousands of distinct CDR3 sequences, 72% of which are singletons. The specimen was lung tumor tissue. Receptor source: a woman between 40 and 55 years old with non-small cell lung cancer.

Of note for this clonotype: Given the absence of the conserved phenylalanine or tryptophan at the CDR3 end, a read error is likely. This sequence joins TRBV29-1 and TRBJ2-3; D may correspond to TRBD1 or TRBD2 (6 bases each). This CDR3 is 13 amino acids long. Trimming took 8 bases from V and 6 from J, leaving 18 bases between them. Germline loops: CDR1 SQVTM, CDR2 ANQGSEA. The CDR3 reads CSIWGASTDTQYY. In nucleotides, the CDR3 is TGCAGCATTTGGGGGGCTTCCACTGATACGCAGTATTAT.

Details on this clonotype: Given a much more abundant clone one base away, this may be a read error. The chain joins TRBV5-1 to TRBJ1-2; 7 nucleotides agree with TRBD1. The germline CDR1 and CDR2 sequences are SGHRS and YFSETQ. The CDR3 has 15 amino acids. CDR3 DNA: TGCGCCAACAGCTTGGGCGGGACAGAAAACTATGGCTACACCTTC. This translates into CANSLGGTENYGYTF.

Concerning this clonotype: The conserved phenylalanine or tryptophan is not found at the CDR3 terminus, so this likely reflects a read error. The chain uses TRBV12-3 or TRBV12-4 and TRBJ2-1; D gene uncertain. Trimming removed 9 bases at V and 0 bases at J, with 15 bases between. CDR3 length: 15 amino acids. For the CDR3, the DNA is TGTGCCAGTAGATTAGGTCCCGGCTCCTACAATGAGCAGTTCTCC. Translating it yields CASRLGPGSYNEQFS.

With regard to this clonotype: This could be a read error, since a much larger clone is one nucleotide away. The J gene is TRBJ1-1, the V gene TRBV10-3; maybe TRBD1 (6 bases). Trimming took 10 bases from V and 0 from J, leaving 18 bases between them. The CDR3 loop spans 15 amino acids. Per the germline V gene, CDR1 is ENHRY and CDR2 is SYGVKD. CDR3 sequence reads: CATGIGTNMNTEAFF. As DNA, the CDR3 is TGTGCCACGGGAATAGGGACAAACATGAACACTGAAGCTTTCTTT.

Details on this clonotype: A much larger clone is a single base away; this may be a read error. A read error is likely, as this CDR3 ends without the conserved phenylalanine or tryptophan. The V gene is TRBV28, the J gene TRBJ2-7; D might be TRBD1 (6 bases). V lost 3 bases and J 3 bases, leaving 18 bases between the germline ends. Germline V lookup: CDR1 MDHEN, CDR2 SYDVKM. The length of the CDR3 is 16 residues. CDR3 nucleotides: TGTGCCAGCAGTTTTGGGTCGACAGGACCAAACTACGAGCAGTACTTA. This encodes CASSFGSTGPNYEQYL.

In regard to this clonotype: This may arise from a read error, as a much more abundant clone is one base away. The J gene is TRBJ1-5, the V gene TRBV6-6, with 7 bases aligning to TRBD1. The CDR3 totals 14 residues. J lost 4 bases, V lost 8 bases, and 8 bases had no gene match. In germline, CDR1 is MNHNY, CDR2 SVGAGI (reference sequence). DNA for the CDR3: TGTGCCAGCTGTTTAACAGGGGTAAATCAGCCCCAGCATTTT. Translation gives CASCLTGVNQPQHF.

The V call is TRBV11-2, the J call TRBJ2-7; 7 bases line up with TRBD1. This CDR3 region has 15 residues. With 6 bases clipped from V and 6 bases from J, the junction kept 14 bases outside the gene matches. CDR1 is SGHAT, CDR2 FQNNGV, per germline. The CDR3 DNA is TGTGCCAGCAGTTCCAGGACAGGCGTTCAGTTCGAGCAGTACTTC. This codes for CASSSRTGVQFEQYF. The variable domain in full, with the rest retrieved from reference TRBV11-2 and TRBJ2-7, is EAGVAQSPRYKIIEKRQSVAFWCNPISGHATLYWYQQILGQGPKLLIQFQNNGVVDDSQLPKDRFSAERLKGVDSTLKIQPAKLEDSAVYLCASSSRTGVQFEQYFGPGTRLTVT.

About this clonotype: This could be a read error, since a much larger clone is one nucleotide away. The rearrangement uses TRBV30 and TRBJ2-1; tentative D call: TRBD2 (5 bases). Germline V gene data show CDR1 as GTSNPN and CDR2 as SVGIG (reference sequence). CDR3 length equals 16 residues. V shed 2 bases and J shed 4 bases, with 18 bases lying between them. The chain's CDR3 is CAWSTETAGGYNEQFF. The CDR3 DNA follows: TGTGCCTGGAGTACCGAAACGGCGGGTGGATACAATGAGCAGTTCTTC.